The T cell receptor (beta chain) under discussion was sequenced for a study of cytotoxic CD8 clonotypes in ibrutinib-treated CLL. The wider study: On average, each sample had some 260,000 productive templates and more than 75,000 productive rearrangements. Findings and limits, study-wide: While tracking circulating CD8+ T-cell counts, baseline clonality exceeded that of age-matched healthy donors. Baseline levels were approached again at progression, after clonality had risen at ibrutinib response.

Concerning this clone itself: Antigen specificity is unknown.

Profiled with immunoSEQ multiplex PCR; TCRdb holds only in-frame clones, not every one. The sample holds just over 200,000 clones, 79% seen once. The germline V gene encodes CDR1 SGHKS and CDR2 YYEKEE (reference sequence). The germline V and J ends were trimmed by 3 bases and 0 bases, with 19 bases remaining between them. The CDR3 consists of 19 residues. The chain combines TRBV5-5 with TRBJ2-6; D is perhaps TRBD2 (5 bases). The specimen comprised PBMCs, sampled after 12 months of ibrutinib treatment. This TCR came from a human donor with chronic lymphocytic leukemia. CDR3 coding DNA: TGTGCCAGCAGCTCGGTGGGTATACCGACTACCTCTGGGGCCAACGTCCTGACTTTC. Protein product: CASSSVGIPTTSGANVLTF.